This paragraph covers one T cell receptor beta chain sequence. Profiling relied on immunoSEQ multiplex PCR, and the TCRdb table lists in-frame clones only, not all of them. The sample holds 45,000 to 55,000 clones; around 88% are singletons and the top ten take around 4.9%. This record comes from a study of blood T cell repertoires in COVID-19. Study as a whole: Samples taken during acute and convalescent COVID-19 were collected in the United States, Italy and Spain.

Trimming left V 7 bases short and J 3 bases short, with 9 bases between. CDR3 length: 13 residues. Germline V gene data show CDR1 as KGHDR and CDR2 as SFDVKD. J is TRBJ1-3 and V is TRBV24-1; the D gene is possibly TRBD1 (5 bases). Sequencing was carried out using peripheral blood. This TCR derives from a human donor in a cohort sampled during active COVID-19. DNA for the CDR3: TGTGCCACCAGCTCCGGGGGTGGAAACACCATATATTTT. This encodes CATSSGGGNTIYF.